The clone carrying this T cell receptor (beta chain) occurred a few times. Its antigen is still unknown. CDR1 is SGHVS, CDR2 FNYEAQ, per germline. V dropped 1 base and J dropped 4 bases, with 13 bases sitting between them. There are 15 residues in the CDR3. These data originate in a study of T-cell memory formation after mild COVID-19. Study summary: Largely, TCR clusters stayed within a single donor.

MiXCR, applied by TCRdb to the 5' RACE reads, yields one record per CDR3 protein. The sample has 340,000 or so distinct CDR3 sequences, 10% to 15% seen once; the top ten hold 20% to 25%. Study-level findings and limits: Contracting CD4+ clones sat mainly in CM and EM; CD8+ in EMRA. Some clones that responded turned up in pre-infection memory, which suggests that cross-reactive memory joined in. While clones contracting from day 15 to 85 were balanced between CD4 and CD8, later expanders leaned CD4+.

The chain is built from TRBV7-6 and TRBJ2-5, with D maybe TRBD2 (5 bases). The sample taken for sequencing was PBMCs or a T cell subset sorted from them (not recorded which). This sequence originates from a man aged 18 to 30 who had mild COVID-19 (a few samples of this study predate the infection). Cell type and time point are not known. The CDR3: CASSLGAGGGETQYF. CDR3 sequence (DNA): TGTGCCAGCAGCTTAGGGGCAGGAGGAGGAGAGACCCAGTACTTC.